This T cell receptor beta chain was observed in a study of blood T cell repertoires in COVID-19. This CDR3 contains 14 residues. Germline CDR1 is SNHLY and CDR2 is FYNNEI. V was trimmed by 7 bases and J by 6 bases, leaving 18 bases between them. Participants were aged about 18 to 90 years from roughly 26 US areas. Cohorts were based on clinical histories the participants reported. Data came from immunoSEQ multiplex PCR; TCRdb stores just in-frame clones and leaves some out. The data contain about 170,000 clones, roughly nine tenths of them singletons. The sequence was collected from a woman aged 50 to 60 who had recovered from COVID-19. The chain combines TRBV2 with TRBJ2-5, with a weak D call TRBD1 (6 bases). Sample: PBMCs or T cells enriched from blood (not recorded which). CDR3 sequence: CASTFYRAPQTQYF. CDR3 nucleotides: TGTGCCAGCACCTTTTACAGGGCTCCTCAGACCCAGTACTTC.